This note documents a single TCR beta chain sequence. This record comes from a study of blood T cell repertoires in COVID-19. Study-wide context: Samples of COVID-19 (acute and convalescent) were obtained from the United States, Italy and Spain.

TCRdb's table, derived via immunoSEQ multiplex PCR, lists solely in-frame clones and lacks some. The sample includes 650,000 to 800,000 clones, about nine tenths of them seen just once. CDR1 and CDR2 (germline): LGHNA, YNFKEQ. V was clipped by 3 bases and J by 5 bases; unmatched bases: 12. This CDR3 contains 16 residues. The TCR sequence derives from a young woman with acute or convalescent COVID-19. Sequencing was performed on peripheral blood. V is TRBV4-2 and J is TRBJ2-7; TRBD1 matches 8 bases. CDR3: CASSHLRDRRPNEQYF. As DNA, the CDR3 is TGTGCCAGCAGCCATCTCCGGGACAGGAGACCAAACGAGCAGTACTTC.